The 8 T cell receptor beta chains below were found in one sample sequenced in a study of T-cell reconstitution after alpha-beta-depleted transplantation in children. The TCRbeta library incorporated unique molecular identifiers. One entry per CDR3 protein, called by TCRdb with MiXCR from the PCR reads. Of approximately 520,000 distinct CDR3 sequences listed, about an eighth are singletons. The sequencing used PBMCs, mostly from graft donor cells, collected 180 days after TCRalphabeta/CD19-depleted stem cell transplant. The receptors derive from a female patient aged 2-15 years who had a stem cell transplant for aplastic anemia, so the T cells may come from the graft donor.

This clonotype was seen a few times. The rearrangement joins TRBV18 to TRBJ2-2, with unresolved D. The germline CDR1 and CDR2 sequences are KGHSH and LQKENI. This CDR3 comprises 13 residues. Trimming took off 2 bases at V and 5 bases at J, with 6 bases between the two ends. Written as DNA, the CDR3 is TGTGCCAGCTCACCAGCGCCGACCGGGGAGCTGTTTTTT. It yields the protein CASSPAPTGELFF.

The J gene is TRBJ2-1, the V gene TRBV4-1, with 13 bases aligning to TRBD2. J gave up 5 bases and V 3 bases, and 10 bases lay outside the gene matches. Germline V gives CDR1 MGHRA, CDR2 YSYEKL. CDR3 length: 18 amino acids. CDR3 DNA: TGCGCCAGCAGCCAGGCCATCGTACTAGCGGGAGGGGACAATGAGCAGTTCTTC. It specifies CASSQAIVLAGGDNEQFF.

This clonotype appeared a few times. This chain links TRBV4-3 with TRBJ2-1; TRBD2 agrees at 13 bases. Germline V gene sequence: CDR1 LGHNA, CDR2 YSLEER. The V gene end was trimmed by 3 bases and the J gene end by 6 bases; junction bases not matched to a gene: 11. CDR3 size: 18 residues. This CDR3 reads CASSHGLAGVVVPNEQFF. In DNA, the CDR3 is TGCGCCAGCAGCCATGGACTAGCGGGAGTAGTCGTTCCCAATGAGCAGTTCTTC.

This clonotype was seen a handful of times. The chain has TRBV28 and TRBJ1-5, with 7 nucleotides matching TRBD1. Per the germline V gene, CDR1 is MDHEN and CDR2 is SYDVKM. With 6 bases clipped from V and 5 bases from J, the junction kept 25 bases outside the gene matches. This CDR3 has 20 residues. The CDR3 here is CASSEEATGDGSPMHQPQHF. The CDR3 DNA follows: TGTGCCAGCAGCGAGGAAGCTACAGGGGATGGTTCCCCAATGCATCAGCCCCAGCATTTT.

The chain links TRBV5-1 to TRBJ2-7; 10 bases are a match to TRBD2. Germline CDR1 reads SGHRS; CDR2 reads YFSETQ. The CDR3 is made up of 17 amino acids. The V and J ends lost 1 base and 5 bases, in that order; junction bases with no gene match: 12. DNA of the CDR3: TGCGCCAGCAGCTTGATTGCTAGCGGGAGATTGGGTCACGAGCAGTACGTC. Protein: CASSLIASGRLGHEQYV.

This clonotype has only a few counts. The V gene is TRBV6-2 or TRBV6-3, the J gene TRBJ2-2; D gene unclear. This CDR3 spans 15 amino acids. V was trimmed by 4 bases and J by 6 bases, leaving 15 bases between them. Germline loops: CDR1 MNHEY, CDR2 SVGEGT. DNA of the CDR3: TGTGCCAGCAGTTTCAACCCCCTTGAGGCCGGGGAGCTGTTTTTT. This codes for CASSFNPLEAGELFF.

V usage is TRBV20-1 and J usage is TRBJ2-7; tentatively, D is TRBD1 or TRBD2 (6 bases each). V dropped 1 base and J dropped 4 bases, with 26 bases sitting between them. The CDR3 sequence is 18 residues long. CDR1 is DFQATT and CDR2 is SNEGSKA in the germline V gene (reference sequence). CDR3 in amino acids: CSARAGTPSQGGRYEQYV. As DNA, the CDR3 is TGCAGTGCTAGAGCCGGGACTCCTTCACAGGGAGGTCGGTACGAGCAGTACGTC.

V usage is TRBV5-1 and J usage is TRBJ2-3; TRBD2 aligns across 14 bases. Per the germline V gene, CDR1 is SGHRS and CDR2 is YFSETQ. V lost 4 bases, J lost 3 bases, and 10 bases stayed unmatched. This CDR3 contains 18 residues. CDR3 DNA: TGCGCCAGCAGCCCGGGACTAGCGGGGGACTTCTTAACAGATACGCAGTATTTT. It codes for CASSPGLAGDFLTDTQYF.